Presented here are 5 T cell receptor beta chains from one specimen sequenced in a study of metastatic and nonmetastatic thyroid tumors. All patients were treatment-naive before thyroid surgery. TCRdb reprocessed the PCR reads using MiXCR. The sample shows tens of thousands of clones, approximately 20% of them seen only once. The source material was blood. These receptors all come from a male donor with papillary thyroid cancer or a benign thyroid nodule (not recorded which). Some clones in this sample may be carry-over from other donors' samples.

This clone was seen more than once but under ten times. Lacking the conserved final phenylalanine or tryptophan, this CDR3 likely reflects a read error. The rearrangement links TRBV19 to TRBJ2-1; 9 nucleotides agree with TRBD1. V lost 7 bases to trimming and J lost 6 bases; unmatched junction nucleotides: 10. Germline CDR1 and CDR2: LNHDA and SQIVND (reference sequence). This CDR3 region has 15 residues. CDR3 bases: TGTGCCAGTACTGGCGGGACAGGGAATTGCAATGAGCAGTTCCTC. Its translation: CASTGGTGNCNEQFL.

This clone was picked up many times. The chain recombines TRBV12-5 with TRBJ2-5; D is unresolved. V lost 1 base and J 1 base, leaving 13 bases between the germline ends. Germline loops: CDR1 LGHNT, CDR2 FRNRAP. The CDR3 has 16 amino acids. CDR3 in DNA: TGTGCTAGTGGTTTGGAACAGACGGCAGTCCAAGAGACCCAGTACTTC. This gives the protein CASGLEQTAVQETQYF.

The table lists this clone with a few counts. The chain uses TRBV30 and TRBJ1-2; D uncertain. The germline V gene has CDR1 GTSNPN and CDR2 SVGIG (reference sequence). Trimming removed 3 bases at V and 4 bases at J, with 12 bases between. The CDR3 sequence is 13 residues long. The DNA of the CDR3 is TGTGCCTGGAGAAGTTCGGGTCGCTATGGCTACACCTTC. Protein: CAWRSSGRYGYTF. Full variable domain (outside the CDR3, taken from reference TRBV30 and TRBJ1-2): SQTIHQWPATLVQPVGSPLSLECTVEGTSNPNLYWYRQAAGRGLQLLFYSVGIGQISSEVPQNLSASRPQDRQFILSSKKLLLSDSGFYLCAWRSSGRYGYTFGSGTRLTVV.

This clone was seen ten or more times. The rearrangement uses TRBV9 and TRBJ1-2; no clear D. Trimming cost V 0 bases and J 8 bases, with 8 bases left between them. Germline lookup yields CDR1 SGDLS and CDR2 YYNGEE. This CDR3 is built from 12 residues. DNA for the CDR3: TGTGCCAGCAGCGTAGACGGTAGCGGCTACACCTTC. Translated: CASSVDGSGYTF.

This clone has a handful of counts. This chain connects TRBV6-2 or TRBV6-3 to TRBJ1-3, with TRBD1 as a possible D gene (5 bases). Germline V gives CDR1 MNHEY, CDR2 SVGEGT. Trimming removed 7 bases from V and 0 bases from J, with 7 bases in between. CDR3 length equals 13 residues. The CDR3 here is CASKGDSGNTIYF. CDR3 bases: TGTGCCAGCAAAGGGGACTCTGGAAACACCATATATTTT.